These 14 T cell receptor beta chains came from one sample sequenced in a study of CD8+ T cells in alopecia areata. RNA, once extracted, was reverse transcribed into cDNA for use as the sequencing template. Sequencing used immunoSEQ multiplex PCR; TCRdb keeps in-frame clones, though not all of them. The table has some 120,000 clones, about 57% seen once. This specimen was CD4+ T cells sorted from blood, taken at week 0. The receptors were sampled from a human donor with alopecia areata.

The rearrangement joins TRBV4-3 to TRBJ2-2, with D perhaps matching TRBD1 (5 bases). Germline CDR1 LGHNA, CDR2 YSLEER. The CDR3 sequence is 18 residues long. V lost 2 bases and J 6 bases, leaving 22 bases between the germline ends. CDR3 nucleotides: TGCGCCAGCAGCCAATTTTATAGTGGGCAGGGAAGGGCCGGGGAGCTGTTTTTT. This gives the protein CASSQFYSGQGRAGELFF.

This chain joins TRBV30 and TRBJ1-2; 7 positions match TRBD1. Per the germline V gene, CDR1 is GTSNPN and CDR2 is SVGIG (reference sequence). Trimming cost V 3 bases and J 6 bases; bases outside gene matches: 7. The CDR3 runs to 13 residues. This CDR3 reads CAWSATGVDGYTF. CDR3 coding DNA: TGTGCCTGGAGCGCCACAGGGGTTGATGGCTACACCTTC.

The chain is built from TRBV7-9 and TRBJ1-2, with 7 bases matching TRBD1. CDR3 size: 14 residues. V was pared by 2 bases and J by 5 bases, with 5 bases of the junction left unmatched. Germline CDR1 reads SEHNR; CDR2 reads FQNEAQ (reference sequence). The CDR3: CASSLQGGVYGYTF. The CDR3 DNA follows: TGTGCCAGCAGCTTACAGGGGGGTGTGTATGGCTACACCTTC.

This clone has a single count. This chain links TRBV15 with TRBJ2-3; 9 bases are a match to TRBD2. Losses at the gene ends were 6 bases for V and 7 bases for J; bases not matched to a gene: 17. The CDR3 is 17 residues long. In germline, CDR1 is LNHNV, CDR2 YYDKDF (reference sequence). The CDR3 sequence is CATSPHGGAGGLYTQYF. In DNA, the CDR3 is TGTGCCACCAGTCCCCACGGTGGGGCGGGAGGGCTATATACGCAGTATTTT. The full variable domain, with the rest looked up from reference TRBV15 and TRBJ2-3, is DAMVIQNPRYQVTQFGKPVTLSCSQTLNHNVMYWYQQKSSQAPKLLFHYYDKDFNNEADTPDNFQSRRPNTSFCFLDIRSPGLGDTAMYLCATSPHGGAGGLYTQYFGPGTRLTVL.

As concerns this clone: Its ends do not fully match the called genes, so a read error is possible. The rearrangement links TRBV7-9 to TRBJ2-7; the D gene could be TRBD1 or TRBD2 (5 bases each). Germline CDR1 reads SEHNR; CDR2 reads FQNEAQ (reference sequence). The CDR3 totals 14 residues. The CDR3 here is CASSDLTGLGPEFF. The DNA for the CDR3 is TGTGCCAGCAGCGACTTAACTGGTTTGGGACCGGAGTTCTTC.

This clone was seen a few times. The chain is built from TRBV5-1 and TRBJ1-5; 7 bases align to TRBD1. V was pared by 2 bases and J by 3 bases, with 5 bases of the junction left unmatched. Looked up from germline, CDR1 is SGHRS and CDR2 is YFSETQ. CDR3 length: 15 residues. The CDR3 loop is CASSLRDSDNQPQHF. Written as DNA, the CDR3 is TGCGCCAGCAGCTTAAGGGACAGTGACAATCAGCCCCAGCATTTT.

This clone came up a few times. The genes are TRBV10-3 and TRBJ1-2; 7 bases are shared with TRBD1. The CDR3 length is 15 residues. V shed 2 bases, J shed 7 bases, and the junction held 10 bases outside the gene matches. Germline CDR1 and CDR2: ENHRY and SYGVKD. The CDR3 protein is CAISERSTGDGGYTF. The CDR3 DNA sequence: TGTGCCATCAGTGAGCGGTCAACAGGGGATGGTGGCTACACCTTC.

CDR3 nucleotides: TGTGCCAGCAGCTCGACCAGGAACACTGAAGCTTTCTTT. This sequence encodes CASSSTRNTEAFF. The gene calls are TRBV11-2 and TRBJ1-1; D remains unclear. This CDR3 spans 13 amino acids. The germline V gene encodes CDR1 SGHAT and CDR2 FQNNGV. V was shortened by 4 bases and J by 1 base, with 7 bases between the two germline ends.

This rearrangement joins TRBV30 to TRBJ1-1; D is unclear. From germline, CDR1 is GTSNPN and CDR2 SVGIG (reference sequence). The CDR3 runs 13 residues. V gave up 3 bases and J gave up 7 bases, with 15 bases separating them. This CDR3 reads CAWSQQRGGEAFF. Here the CDR3 DNA reads TGTGCCTGGAGCCAACAGCGAGGAGGTGAAGCTTTCTTT.

The V call is TRBV5-1, the J call TRBJ2-1, with 7 bases matching TRBD1. With V trimmed by 2 bases and J by 6 bases, 5 bases remained unmatched. CDR3 length equals 14 residues. Germline assignment: CDR1 SGHRS and CDR2 YFSETQ. For the CDR3, the DNA is TGCGCCAGCAGCTTCCAGGGGGACGGCAATGAGCAGTTCTTC. Translated: CASSFQGDGNEQFF.

J is TRBJ2-5 and V is TRBV7-3, with D perhaps assigned TRBD1 or TRBD2 (6 bases each). This CDR3 contains 16 residues. V dropped 5 bases and J dropped 5 bases, with 21 bases sitting between them. Germline loops: CDR1 SGHTA, CDR2 FQGTGA. The DNA of the CDR3 is TGTGCCAGCAGCAGAAGACAGGCCGGGAGTAAGGAGACCCAGTACTTC. Translated: CASSRRQAGSKETQYF.

This clone was found a few times. The rearrangement links TRBV28 to TRBJ2-7, with D tentatively TRBD2 (6 bases). V was cut by 3 bases and J by 7 bases, with 13 bases left in between. In germline, CDR1 is MDHEN, CDR2 SYDVKM. The CDR3 runs to 13 residues. Here the CDR3 DNA reads TGTGCCAGCAGTTTGTGGGGGGTTGGGGAGCAGTACTTC. It codes for CASSLWGVGEQYF. Using reference TRBV28 and TRBJ2-7 for the parts outside the CDR3, the full variable domain is DVKVTQSSRYLVKRTGEKVFLECVQDMDHENMFWYRQDPGLGLRLIYFSYDVKMKEKGDIPEGYSVSREKKERFSLILESASTNQTSMYLCASSLWGVGEQYFGPGTRLTVT.

V usage is TRBV18 and J usage is TRBJ2-7, with 14 bases identical to TRBD2. J was trimmed by 1 base and V by 5 bases; bases with no gene match: 7. This CDR3 spans 17 amino acids. Germline V gene sequence: CDR1 KGHSH, CDR2 LQKENI. This chain's CDR3 is CASSSGTSGSWSYEQYF. CDR3 sequence (DNA): TGTGCCAGCTCATCGGGGACTAGCGGGAGTTGGTCCTACGAGCAGTACTTC. The full variable domain, rest sourced from reference TRBV18 and TRBJ2-7, is NAGVMQNPRHLVRRRGQEARLRCSPMKGHSHVYWYRQLPEEGLKFMVYLQKENIIDESGMPKERFSAEFPKEGPSILRIQQVVRGDSAAYFCASSSGTSGSWSYEQYFGPGTRLTVT.

In the case of this clone: The sample holds other DNA sequences that translate to the same CDR3. The chain uses TRBV9 and TRBJ1-1; D gene uncertain. The CDR3 covers 14 residues. V was trimmed by 0 bases and J by 2 bases, leaving 8 bases between them. Germline lookup yields CDR1 SGDLS and CDR2 YYNGEE. The CDR3 protein is CASSVGQLNTEAFF. CDR3 bases: TGTGCCAGCAGCGTAGGGCAGCTCAACACTGAAGCTTTCTTT.